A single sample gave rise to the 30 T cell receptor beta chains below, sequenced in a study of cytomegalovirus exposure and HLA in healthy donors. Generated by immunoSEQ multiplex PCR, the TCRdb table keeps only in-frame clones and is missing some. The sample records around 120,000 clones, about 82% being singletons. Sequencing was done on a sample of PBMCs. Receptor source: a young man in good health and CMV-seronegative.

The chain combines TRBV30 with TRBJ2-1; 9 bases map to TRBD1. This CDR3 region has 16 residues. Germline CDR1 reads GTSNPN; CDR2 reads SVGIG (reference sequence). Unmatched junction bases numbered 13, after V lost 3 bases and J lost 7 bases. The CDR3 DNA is TGTGCCTGGAGAGGGGGGACGGACAGGGGTAGGAATGAGCAGTTCTTC. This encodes CAWRGGTDRGRNEQFF.

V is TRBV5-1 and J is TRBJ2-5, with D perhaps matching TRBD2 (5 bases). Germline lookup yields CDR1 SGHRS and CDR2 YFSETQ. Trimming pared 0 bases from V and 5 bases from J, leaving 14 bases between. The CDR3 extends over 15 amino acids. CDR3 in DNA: TGCGCCAGCAGCTTGGCGGCGGGCCAGTCGGAGACCCAGTACTTC. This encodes CASSLAAGQSETQYF.

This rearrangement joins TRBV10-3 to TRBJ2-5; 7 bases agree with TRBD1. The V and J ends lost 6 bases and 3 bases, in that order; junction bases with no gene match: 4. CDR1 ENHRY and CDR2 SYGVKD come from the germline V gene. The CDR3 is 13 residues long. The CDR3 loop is CAIRGTEEETQYF. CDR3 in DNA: TGTGCCATCAGGGGGACAGAAGAAGAGACCCAGTACTTC.

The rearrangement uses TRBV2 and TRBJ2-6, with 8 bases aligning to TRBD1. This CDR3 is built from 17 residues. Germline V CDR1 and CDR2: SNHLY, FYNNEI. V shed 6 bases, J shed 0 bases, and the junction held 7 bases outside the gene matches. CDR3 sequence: CASRLTGVRSGANVLTF. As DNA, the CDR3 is TGTGCCAGCAGGTTGACAGGGGTACGCTCTGGGGCCAACGTCCTGACTTTC.

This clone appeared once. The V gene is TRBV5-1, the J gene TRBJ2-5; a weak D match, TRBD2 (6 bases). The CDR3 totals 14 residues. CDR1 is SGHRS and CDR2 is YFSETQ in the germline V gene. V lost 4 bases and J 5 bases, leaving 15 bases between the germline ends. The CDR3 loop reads CASSPGSGRETQYF. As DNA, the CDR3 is TGCGCCAGCAGCCCTGGGTCGGGGAGGGAGACCCAGTACTTC.

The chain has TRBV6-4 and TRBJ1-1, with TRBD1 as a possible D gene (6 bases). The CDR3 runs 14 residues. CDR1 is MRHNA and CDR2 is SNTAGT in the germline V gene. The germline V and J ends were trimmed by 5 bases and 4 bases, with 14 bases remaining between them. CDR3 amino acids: CASSRQQGGTEAFF. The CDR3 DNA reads TGTGCCAGCAGTCGTCAACAGGGTGGCACTGAAGCTTTCTTT.

The CDR3 bases are TGCGCCAGCAGCTTGGAGGGAGGCCGCCTGGGGGACACTGAAGCTTTCTTT. Translation gives CASSLEGGRLGDTEAFF. The genes are TRBV5-1 and TRBJ1-1; D might be TRBD1 (5 bases). Trimming took 0 bases from V and 3 from J, leaving 18 bases between them. Germline V lookup: CDR1 SGHRS, CDR2 YFSETQ. CDR3 size: 17 residues.

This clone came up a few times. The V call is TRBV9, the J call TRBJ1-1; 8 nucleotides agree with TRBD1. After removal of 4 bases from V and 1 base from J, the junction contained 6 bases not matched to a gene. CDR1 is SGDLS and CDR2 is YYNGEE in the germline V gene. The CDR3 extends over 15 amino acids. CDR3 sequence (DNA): TGTGCCAGCAGCCCTTGGACAGGGTCGAACACTGAAGCTTTCTTT. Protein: CASSPWTGSNTEAFF.

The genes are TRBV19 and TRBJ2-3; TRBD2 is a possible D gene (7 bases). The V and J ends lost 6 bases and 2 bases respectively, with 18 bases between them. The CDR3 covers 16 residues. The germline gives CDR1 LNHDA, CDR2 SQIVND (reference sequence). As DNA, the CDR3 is TGTGCCAGTAGATTGGGGGGGCAGGGACTCACAGATACGCAGTATTTT. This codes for CASRLGGQGLTDTQYF.

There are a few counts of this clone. The CDR3 nucleotides are TGTGCCAGCAGCAACACAGTACGGTATGGCTACACCTTC. It codes for CASSNTVRYGYTF. The chain uses TRBV9 and TRBJ1-2; D uncertain. Germline CDR1 reads SGDLS; CDR2 reads YYNGEE. This CDR3 comprises 13 residues. With 4 bases removed from V and 5 bases from J, the gap between germline ends came to 12 bases.

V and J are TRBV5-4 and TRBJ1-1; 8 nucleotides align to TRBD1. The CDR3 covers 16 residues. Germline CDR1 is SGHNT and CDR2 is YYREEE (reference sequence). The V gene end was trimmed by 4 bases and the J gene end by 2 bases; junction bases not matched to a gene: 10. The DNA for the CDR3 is TGTGCCAGCAGCCTATTTGACAGGGGCTTTAACACTGAAGCTTTCTTT. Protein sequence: CASSLFDRGFNTEAFF.

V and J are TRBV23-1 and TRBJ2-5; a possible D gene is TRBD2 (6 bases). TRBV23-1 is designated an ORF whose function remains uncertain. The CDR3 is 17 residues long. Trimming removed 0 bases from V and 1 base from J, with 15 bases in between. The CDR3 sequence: CASSQSMTRTSQETQYF. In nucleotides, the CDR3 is TGCGCCAGCAGTCAATCGATGACTAGGACCTCCCAAGAGACCCAGTACTTC.

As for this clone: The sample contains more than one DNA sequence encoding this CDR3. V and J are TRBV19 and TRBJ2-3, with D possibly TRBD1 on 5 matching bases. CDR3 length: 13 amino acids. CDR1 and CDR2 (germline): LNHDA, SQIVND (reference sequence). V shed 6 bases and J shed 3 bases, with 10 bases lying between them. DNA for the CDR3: TGTGCCAGTAGAACGTCAGGGACAGATACGCAGTATTTT. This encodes CASRTSGTDTQYF.

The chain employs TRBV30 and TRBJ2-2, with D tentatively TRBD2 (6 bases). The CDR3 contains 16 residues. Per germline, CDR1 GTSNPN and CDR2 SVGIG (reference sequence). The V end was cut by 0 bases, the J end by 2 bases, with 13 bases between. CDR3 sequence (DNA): TGTGCCTGGAGTGTACGGAGGACTATCAACACCGGGGAGCTGTTTTTT. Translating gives CAWSVRRTINTGELFF. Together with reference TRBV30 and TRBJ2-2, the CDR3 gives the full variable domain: SQTIHQWPATLVQPVGSPLSLECTVEGTSNPNLYWYRQAAGRGLQLLFYSVGIGQISSEVPQNLSASRPQDRQFILSSKKLLLSDSGFYLCAWSVRRTINTGELFFGEGSRLTVL.

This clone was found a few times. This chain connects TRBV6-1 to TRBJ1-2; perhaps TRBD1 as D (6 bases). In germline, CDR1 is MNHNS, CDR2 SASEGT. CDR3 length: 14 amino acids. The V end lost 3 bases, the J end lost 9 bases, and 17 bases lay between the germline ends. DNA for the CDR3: TGTGCCAGCAGTGAGAGCATAAACAGGGATCGCTACACCTTC. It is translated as CASSESINRDRYTF.

The DNA for the CDR3 is TGTGCCAGCAGTGAATCTACGGTGATTAACGAGCAGTACTTC. Protein: CASSESTVINEQYF. The rearrangement links TRBV25-1 to TRBJ2-7, with no clear D. The CDR3 runs to 14 residues. Trimming left V 1 base short and J 5 bases short, with 12 bases between. Germline V gene lookup returns CDR1 MGHDK and CDR2 SYGVNS.

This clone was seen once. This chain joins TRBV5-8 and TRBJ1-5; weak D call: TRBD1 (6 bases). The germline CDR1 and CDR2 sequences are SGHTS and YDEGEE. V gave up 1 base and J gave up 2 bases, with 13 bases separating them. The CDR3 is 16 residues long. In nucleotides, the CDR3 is TGTGCCAGCAGCTTGTGGGGGAGGGGGGGCAATCAGCCCCAGCATTTT. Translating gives CASSLWGRGGNQPQHF.

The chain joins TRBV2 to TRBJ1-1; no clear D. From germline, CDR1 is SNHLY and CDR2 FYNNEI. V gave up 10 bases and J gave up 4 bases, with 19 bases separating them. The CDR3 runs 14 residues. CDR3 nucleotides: TGTGCCATGACCTCGGGTTTGGGAGGCACTGAAGCTTTCTTT. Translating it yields CAMTSGLGGTEAFF.

The CDR3 nucleotides are TGTGCCAGCAGCGTAAAGGACAGGGGGCCCGGAAACACCATATATTTT. It encodes CASSVKDRGPGNTIYF. This chain joins TRBV9 and TRBJ1-3; 11 bases line up with TRBD1. With 1 base clipped from V and 4 bases from J, the junction kept 4 bases outside the gene matches. The CDR3 spans 16 residues. Germline CDR1 reads SGDLS; CDR2 reads YYNGEE.

The CDR3 is CASSLRQMNTEAFF. The CDR3 region has the DNA TGCGCCAGCAGCTTAAGACAGATGAACACTGAAGCTTTCTTT. The chain employs TRBV5-1 and TRBJ1-1; tentative D call: TRBD1 (5 bases). This CDR3 is 14 amino acids long. The germline CDR1 and CDR2 sequences are SGHRS and YFSETQ. V was pared by 2 bases and J by 0 bases, with 8 bases between.

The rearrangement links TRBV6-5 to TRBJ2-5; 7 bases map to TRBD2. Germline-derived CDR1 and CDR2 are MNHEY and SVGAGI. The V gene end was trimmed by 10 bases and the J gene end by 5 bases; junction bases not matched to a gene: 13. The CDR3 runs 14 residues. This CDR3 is CATTGRESGETQYF. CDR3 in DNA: TGTGCCACCACCGGGCGGGAGAGTGGGGAGACCCAGTACTTC.

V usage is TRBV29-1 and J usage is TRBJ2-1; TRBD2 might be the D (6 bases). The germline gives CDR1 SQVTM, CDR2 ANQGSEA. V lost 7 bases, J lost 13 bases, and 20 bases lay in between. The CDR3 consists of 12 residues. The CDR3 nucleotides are TGCAGCGCCACGGGTAGCGGAGCTACCCAGTTCTTC. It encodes CSATGSGATQFF.

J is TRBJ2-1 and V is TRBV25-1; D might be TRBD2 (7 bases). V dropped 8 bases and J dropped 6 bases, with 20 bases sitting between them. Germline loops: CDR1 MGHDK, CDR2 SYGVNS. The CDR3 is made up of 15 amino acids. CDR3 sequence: CASGPSGGFGNEQFF. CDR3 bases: TGTGCCAGCGGGCCCTCGGGGGGCTTTGGCAATGAGCAGTTCTTC.

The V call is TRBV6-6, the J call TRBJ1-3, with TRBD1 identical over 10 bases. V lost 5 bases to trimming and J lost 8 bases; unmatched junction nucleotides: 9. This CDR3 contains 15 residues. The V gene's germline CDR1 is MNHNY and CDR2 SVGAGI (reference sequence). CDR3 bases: TGTGCCAGCAGTAAGCCCGGACAGGGGGTTGACACCATATATTTT. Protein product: CASSKPGQGVDTIYF.

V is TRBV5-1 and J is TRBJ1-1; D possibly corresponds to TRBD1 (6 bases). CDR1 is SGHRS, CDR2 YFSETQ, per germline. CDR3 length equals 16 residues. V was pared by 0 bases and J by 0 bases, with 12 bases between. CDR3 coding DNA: TGCGCCAGCAGCTTGGTCGACAGGCTCATGAACACTGAAGCTTTCTTT. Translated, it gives CASSLVDRLMNTEAFF. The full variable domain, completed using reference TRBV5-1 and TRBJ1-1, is KAGVTQTPRYLIKTRGQQVTLSCSPISGHRSVSWYQQTPGQGLQFLFEYFSETQRNKGNFPGRFSGRQFSNSRSEMNVSTLELGDSALYLCASSLVDRLMNTEAFFGQGTRLTVV.

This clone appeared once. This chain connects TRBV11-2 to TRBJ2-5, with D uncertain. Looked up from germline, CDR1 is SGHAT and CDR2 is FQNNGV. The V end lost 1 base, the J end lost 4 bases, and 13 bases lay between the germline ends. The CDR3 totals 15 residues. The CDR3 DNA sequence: TGTGCCAGCAGCTTAGGGGTATACCCAGGAGAGACCCAGTACTTC. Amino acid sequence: CASSLGVYPGETQYF.

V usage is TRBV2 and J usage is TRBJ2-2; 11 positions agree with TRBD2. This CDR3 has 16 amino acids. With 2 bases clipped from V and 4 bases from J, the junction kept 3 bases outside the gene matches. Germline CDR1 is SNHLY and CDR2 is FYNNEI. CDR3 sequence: CASSELAGGPTGELFF. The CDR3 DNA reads TGTGCCAGCAGTGAACTAGCGGGGGGTCCCACCGGGGAGCTGTTTTTT.

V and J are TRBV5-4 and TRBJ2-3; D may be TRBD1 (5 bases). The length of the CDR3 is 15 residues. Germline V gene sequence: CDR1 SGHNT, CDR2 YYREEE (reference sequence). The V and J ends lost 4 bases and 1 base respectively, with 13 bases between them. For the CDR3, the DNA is TGTGCCAGCAGCGGATCAGGGTCAGGCACAGATACGCAGTATTTT. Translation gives CASSGSGSGTDTQYF.

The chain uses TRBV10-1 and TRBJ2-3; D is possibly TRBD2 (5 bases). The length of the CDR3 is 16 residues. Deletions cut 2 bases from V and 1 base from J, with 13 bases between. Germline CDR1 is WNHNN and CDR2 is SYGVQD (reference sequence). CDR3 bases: TGCGCCAGCAGTGAGACCGAGGGAGCCCGCACAGATACGCAGTATTTT. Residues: CASSETEGARTDTQYF.

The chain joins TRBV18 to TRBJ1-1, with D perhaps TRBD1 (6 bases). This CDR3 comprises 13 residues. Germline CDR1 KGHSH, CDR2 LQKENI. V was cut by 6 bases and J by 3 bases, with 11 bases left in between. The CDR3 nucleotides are TGTGCCAGCTCTCAAAAGGGGGACACTGAAGCTTTCTTT. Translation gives CASSQKGDTEAFF.